These T cell receptor beta chains were read from a single sample in a study of metastatic and nonmetastatic thyroid tumors. TCRdb re-analyzed the PCR reads through MiXCR. Of over 20,000 clones listed, roughly 12% are singletons. Sequenced: blood. Receptors originate from a female donor with papillary thyroid cancer or a benign thyroid nodule (not recorded which). Some clones in this sample may be carry-over from other donors' samples. The CDR3 runs from the conserved cysteine through the conserved F or W. The order of the fields is D gene, V gene, CDR3 length, clone size, J gene, CDR3 DNA, CDR3 protein. A D gene is named only where the DNA matches it firmly. For some rows the clone size is stated as once, few or many, or as a class when expanded; others skip it.

.	TRBV6-1	15	many	TRBJ1-1	TGTGCCAGCAGTGGACCCGGACTGCTGAACACTGAAGCTTTCTTT	CASSGPGLLNTEAFF
.	TRBV6-1	16	many	TRBJ1-1	TGTGCCAGCACCGGAGTCGGCGGGGGGCCTGACACTGAAGCTTTCTTT	CASTGVGGGPDTEAFF
.	TRBV5-5	15	many	TRBJ2-7	TGTGCCAGCAGCTTGGAGGTCGGGATTTCCTACGAGCAGTACTTC	CASSLEVGISYEQYF
.	TRBV5-1	15	many	TRBJ2-1	TGCGCCAGCGGTCAGGCGGACAAAAATTACAATGAGCAGTTCTTC	CASGQADKNYNEQFF
TRBD1	TRBV20-1	11	many	TRBJ1-2	TGCAAGGGGACAGGGAACTATGGCTACACCTTC	CKGTGNYGYTF
.	TRBV4-3	15	many	TRBJ1-5	TGCGCCAGCAGCCAAGATTCCGGGGTATATCAGCCCCAGCATTTT	CASSQDSGVYQPQHF
.	TRBV5-5	16	many	TRBJ1-5	TGTGCCAGCAGCGGGTCCGGGGCCCTGAGCAATCAGCCCCAGCATTTT	CASSGSGALSNQPQHF
.	TRBV28	13	.	TRBJ1-1	TGTGCCAGCCTGTTAGGGGATGACACTGAATCTTTCTTT	CASLLGDDTESFF
.	TRBV15	15	few	TRBJ1-1	TGTGCCACCAGCAGAGACACAGCGATGACAGGAGGGGCTTTCTTT	CATSRDTAMTGGAFF
.	TRBV30	12	many	TRBJ2-5	TGTGCCTCGCAGGGGGGTTGGGAGACCCAGTACTTC	CASQGGWETQYF
.	TRBV12-3/TRBV12-4	14	.	TRBJ2-1	TGTGCCAGCAGTTTAGCCAGGTCCTACAATGAGCAGTTCTTC	CASSLARSYNEQFF
TRBD2	TRBV6-5	17	.	TRBJ2-3	TGTGCCAGCAGCTGGCTAGCGGGCTTGGTAGCAACAGATACGCAGTATTTT	CASSWLAGLVATDTQYF
.	TRBV12-3/TRBV12-4	12	medium-sized	TRBJ2-1	TGTGCCAGCAGTACTACGCGTAATGAGCAGTTCTTC	CASSTTRNEQFF
.	TRBV28	14	medium-sized	TRBJ2-1	TGTGCCAGCAGTCCCGGGAGCTCCTACAATGAGCAGTTCTTC	CASSPGSSYNEQFF
.	TRBV6-1	14	medium-sized	TRBJ1-2	TGTGCCAGCAGGGACTTACCTAACTACTATGGCTACACCTTC	CASRDLPNYYGYTF
.	TRBV4-1	11	many	TRBJ1-1	TGCGCCAGTACCCGGGACCGTGAAGCTTTCTTT	CASTRDREAFF
TRBD1	TRBV5-1	15	.	TRBJ1-2	TGCGCCAGCAGCCAAGACAGGGCTGAAAACTATGGCTACACCTTC	CASSQDRAENYGYTF
.	TRBV4-3	15	many	TRBJ1-2	TGCGCCAGCAGCGGACCCGGGACGGGGCACTATGGCTACACCTTC	CASSGPGTGHYGYTF
.	TRBV5-1	13	many	TRBJ1-2	TGCGCCAGCAGCTTAGGAAGGGGCTATGGCTACACCTTC	CASSLGRGYGYTF
TRBD1	TRBV19	14	medium-sized	TRBJ1-6	TGTGCCAGTAGTATTAACAGGGGGAATTCACCCCTCCACTTT	CASSINRGNSPLHF
.	TRBV19	17	.	TRBJ2-6	TGTGCCAGTAGTATTATTGCCAGCCGAGCTGGGGCCAACGTCCTGACTTTC	CASSIIASRAGANVLTF
TRBD1	TRBV27	15	many	TRBJ1-3	TGTGCCAGCAGTTCACTAGGACAGGGGTATAACACCATATATTTT	CASSSLGQGYNTIYF
TRBD1	TRBV27	14	many	TRBJ2-3	TGTGCCAGCAGTTCGGGACAGGTGACAGATACGCAGTATTTT	CASSSGQVTDTQYF
TRBD2	TRBV19	15	many	TRBJ2-3	TGTGCCAGTATGAGCGGGAGGGCCAGCACAGATACGCAGTATTTT	CASMSGRASTDTQYF
.	TRBV5-1	15	.	TRBJ1-1	TGCGCCAGCAGCTTTTCTTCCGGGACCGGGTCTGAAGCTTTCTTT	CASSFSSGTGSEAFF
.	TRBV12-3/TRBV12-4	15	few	TRBJ1-6	TGTGCCAGCAGTTTATCCGGGGACTTTCATTCACCCCTCCACTTT	CASSLSGDFHSPLHF
.	TRBV6-1	13	.	TRBJ2-7	TGTGCCAGCAGTGTCAAACAGGGAGCCGAGCAGTACTTC	CASSVKQGAEQYF
TRBD2	TRBV19	13	many	TRBJ2-1	TGTGCCAGTAGTATAGTAGCGGGAGCTGAGCAGTTCTTC	CASSIVAGAEQFF
TRBD1	TRBV20-1	15	many	TRBJ1-1	TGCAGTGCCCGGCATGTGGGCAGGGGGTACGCTGAAGCTTTCTTT	CSARHVGRGYAEAFF
.	TRBV12-3/TRBV12-4	13	many	TRBJ1-5	TGTGCCAGCAGCCCAGGGACGGGACAGCCCCAGCATTTT	CASSPGTGQPQHF